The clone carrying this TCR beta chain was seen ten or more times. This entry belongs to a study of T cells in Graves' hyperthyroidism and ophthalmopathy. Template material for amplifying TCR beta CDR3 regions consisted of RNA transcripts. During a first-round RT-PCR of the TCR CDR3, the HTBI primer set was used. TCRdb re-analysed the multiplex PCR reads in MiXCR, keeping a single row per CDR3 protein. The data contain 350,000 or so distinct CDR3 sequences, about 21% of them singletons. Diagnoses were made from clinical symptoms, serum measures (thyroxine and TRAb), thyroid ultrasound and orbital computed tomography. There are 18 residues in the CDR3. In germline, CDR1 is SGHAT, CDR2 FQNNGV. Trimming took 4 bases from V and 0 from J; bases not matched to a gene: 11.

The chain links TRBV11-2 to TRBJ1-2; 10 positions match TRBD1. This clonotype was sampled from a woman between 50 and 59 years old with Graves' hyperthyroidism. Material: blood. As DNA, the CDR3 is TGTGCCAGCAGCTCCCGGACAGGGGGAAGAAGAGCTAACTATGGCTACACCTTC. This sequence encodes CASSSRTGGRRANYGYTF.